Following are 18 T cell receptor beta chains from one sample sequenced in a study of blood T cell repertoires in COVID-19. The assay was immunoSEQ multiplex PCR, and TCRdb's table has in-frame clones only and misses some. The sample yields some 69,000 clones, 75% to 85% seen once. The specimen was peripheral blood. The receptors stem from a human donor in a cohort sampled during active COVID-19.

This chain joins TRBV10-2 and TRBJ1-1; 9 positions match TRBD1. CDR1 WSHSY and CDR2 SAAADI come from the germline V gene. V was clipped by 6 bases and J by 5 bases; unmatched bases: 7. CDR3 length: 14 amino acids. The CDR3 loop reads CASSRGTGRTEAFF. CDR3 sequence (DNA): TGCGCCAGCAGCCGAGGGACAGGGAGAACTGAAGCTTTCTTT.

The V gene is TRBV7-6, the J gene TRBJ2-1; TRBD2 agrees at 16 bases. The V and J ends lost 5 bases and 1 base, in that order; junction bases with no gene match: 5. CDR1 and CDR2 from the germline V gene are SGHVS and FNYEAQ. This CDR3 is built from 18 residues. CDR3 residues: CASSPGGLAGGSYNEQFF. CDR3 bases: TGTGCCAGCAGCCCAGGGGGACTAGCGGGAGGGTCCTACAATGAGCAGTTCTTC.

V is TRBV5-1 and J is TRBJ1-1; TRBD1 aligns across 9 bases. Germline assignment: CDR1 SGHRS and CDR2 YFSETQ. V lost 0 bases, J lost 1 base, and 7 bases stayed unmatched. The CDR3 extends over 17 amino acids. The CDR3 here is CASSLASTDRGNTEAFF. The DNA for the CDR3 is TGCGCCAGCAGCTTGGCCTCTACGGACAGGGGGAACACTGAAGCTTTCTTT.

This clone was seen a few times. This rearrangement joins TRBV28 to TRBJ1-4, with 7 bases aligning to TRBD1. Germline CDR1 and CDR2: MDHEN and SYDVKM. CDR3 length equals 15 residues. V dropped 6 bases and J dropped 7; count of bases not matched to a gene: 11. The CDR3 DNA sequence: TGTGCCAGCAGCTCCCTGGGCAGGGGGTCTGAAAAACTGTTTTTT. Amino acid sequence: CASSSLGRGSEKLFF.

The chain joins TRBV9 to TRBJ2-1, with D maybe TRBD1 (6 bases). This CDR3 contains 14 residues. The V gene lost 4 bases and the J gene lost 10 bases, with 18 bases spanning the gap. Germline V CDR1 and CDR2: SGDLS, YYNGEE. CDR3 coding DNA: TGTGCCAGCAGCTTGGGACAAGCATTCGGGGAGCAGTTCTTC. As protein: CASSLGQAFGEQFF.

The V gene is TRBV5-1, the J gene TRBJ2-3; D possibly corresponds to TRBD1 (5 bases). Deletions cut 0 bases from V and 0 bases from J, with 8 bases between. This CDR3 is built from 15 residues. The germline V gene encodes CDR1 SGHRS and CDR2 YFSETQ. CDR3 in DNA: TGCGCCAGCAGCTTGGAGGGGTCTAGCACAGATACGCAGTATTTT. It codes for CASSLEGSSTDTQYF. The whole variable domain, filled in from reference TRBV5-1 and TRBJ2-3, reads KAGVTQTPRYLIKTRGQQVTLSCSPISGHRSVSWYQQTPGQGLQFLFEYFSETQRNKGNFPGRFSGRQFSNSRSEMNVSTLELGDSALYLCASSLEGSSTDTQYFGPGTRLTVL.

The CDR3 here is CASSQRGETQYF. The CDR3 DNA reads TGTGCCAGCAGTCAAAGGGGTGAGACCCAGTACTTC. This sequence joins TRBV27 and TRBJ2-5; TRBD1 is a possible D gene (5 bases). CDR1 is MNHEY, CDR2 SMNVEV, per germline (reference sequence). Trimming cost V 5 bases and J 5 bases, with 9 bases left between them. There are 12 residues in the CDR3.

The CDR3 DNA reads TGTGCCAGCAGCTTAGCTAGGGACAACCCGCACCTCTATGGCTACACCTTC. Amino acid sequence: CASSLARDNPHLYGYTF. The chain is built from TRBV7-2 and TRBJ1-2, with D possibly matching TRBD1 (6 bases). With 0 bases removed from V and 4 bases from J, the gap between germline ends came to 18 bases. CDR1 and CDR2 (germline): SGHTA, FQGNSA. The CDR3 is made up of 17 amino acids.

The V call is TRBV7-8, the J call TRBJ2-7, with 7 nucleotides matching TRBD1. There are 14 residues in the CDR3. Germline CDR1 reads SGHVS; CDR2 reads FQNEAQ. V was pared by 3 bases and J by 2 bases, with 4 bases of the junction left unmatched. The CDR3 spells CASSLSGTAYEQYF. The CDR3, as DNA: TGTGCCAGCAGCTTGTCCGGGACAGCCTACGAGCAGTACTTC.

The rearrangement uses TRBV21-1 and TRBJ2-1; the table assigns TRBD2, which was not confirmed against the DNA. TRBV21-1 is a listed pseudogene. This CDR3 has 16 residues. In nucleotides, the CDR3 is TGTGCCAGCAGCAAAGCATACGCGGAGCTCTACAATGAGCAGTTCTTC. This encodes CASSKAYAELYNEQFF.

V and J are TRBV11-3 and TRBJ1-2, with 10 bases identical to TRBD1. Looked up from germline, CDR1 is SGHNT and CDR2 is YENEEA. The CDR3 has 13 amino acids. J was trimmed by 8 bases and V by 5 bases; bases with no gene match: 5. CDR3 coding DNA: TGTGCCAGCAGCCTCGGACAGGGGGAGGGCTACACCTTC. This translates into CASSLGQGEGYTF.

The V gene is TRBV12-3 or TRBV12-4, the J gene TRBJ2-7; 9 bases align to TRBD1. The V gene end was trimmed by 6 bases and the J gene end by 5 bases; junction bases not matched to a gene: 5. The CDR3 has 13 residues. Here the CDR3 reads CASRGTGLNEQYF. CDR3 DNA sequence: TGTGCCAGCAGGGGGACAGGGCTCAACGAGCAGTACTTC.

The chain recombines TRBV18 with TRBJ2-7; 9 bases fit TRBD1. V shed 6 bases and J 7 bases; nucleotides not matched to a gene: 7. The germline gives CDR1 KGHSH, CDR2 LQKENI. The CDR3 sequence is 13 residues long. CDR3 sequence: CASSLTGGWEQYF. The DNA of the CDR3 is TGTGCCAGCTCTCTCACAGGGGGCTGGGAGCAGTACTTC.

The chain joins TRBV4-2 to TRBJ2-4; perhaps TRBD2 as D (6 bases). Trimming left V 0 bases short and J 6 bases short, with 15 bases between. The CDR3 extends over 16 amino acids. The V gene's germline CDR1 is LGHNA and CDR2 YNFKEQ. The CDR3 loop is CASSQDWTNGGNIQYF. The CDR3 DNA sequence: TGTGCCAGCAGCCAAGATTGGACTAACGGGGGAAACATTCAGTACTTC.

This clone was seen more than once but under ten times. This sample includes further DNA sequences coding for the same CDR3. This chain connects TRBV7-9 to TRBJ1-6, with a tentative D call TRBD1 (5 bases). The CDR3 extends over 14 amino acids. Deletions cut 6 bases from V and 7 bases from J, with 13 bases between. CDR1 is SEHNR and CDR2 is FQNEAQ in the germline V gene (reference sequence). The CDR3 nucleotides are TGTGCCAGCAGTTCTGACAGCCTCAATTCACCCCTCCACTTT. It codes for CASSSDSLNSPLHF. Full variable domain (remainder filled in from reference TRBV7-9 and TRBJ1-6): DTGVSQNPRHKITKRGQNVTFRCDPISEHNRLYWYRQTLGQGPEFLTYFQNEAQLEKSRLLSDRFSAERPKGSFSTLEIQRTEQGDSAMYLCASSSDSLNSPLHFGNGTRLTVT.

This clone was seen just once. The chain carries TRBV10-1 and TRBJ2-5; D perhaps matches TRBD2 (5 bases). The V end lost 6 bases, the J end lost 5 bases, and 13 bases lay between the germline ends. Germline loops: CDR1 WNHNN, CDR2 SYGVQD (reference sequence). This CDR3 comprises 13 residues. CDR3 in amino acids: CASSADWRETQYF. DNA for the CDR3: TGCGCCAGCAGCGCGGACTGGAGGGAGACCCAGTACTTC.

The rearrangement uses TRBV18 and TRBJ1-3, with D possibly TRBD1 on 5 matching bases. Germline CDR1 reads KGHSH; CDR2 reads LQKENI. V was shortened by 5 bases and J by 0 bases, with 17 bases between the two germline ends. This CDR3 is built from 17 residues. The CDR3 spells CASSTNQGLSSGNTIYF. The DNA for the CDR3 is TGTGCCAGCTCAACAAACCAGGGACTGAGCTCTGGAAACACCATATATTTT.

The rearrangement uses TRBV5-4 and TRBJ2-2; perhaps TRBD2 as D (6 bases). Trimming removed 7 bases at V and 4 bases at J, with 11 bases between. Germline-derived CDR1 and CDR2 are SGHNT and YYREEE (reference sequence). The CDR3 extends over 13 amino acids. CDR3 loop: CASRGRVTGELFF. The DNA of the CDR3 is TGTGCCAGCCGGGGGAGAGTCACCGGGGAGCTGTTTTTT. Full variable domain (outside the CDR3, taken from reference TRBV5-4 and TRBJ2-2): ETGVTQSPTHLIKTRGQQVTLRCSSQSGHNTVSWYQQALGQGPQFIFQYYREEENGRGNFPPRFSGLQFPNYSSELNVNALELDDSALYLCASRGRVTGELFFGEGSRLTVL.